The 23 T cell receptor beta chains below all came from one sample that was sequenced in a study of shared clonotypes between healthy human individuals. Naive CD8 cells, CD45RO-negative and positively selected for CCR7, excluded terminally differentiated effector memory CD45RA+ cells. Measured with immunoSEQ multiplex PCR; TCRdb has only the in-frame clones, and not every one. The table lists 800,000 or so clones, 90% to 98% of them singletons, with over 0.2% in the top ten. Sequenced input: naive CD8+ T cells sorted from blood. These receptors were collected from a man aged 30-40 years in good health.

Turning to this clone: Other DNA sequences in the sample encode the same CDR3. This chain uses TRBV5-1 with TRBJ1-1; D remains ambiguous. The V and J ends lost 0 bases and 1 base respectively, with 7 bases between them. CDR1 is SGHRS, CDR2 YFSETQ, per germline. There are 14 residues in the CDR3. DNA for the CDR3: TGCGCCAGCAGCTTGGCCCGCGGGAACACTGAAGCTTTCTTT. Translating it yields CASSLARGNTEAFF.

The V and J genes are TRBV27 and TRBJ2-3; D might be TRBD2 (6 bases). V was trimmed by 5 bases and J by 5 bases, leaving 17 bases between them. The CDR3 has 15 amino acids. The germline CDR1 and CDR2 sequences are MNHEY and SMNVEV (reference sequence). This CDR3 reads CASSRPRASEDTQYF. CDR3 nucleotide sequence: TGTGCCAGCAGTCGACCAAGGGCTAGCGAAGATACGCAGTATTTT.

The chain links TRBV28 to TRBJ2-7, with a weak D call TRBD2 (5 bases). The V and J ends lost 4 bases and 8 bases respectively, with 12 bases between them. This CDR3 spans 12 amino acids. Germline CDR1 reads MDHEN; CDR2 reads SYDVKM. CDR3 coding DNA: TGTGCCAGCAGTTGGGCCATCGGGAAGCAGTACTTC. Translating gives CASSWAIGKQYF.

The V gene is TRBV6-1, the J gene TRBJ1-4, with D perhaps TRBD1 (5 bases). CDR3 length: 14 residues. Germline-derived CDR1 and CDR2 are MNHNS and SASEGT. Trimming cost V 3 bases and J 7 bases, with 12 bases left between them. CDR3 residues: CASSDWGSGEKLFF. For the CDR3, the DNA is TGTGCCAGCAGTGATTGGGGGAGTGGTGAAAAACTGTTTTTT.

The chain has TRBV5-1 and TRBJ2-1; 9 nucleotides match TRBD2. The CDR3 sequence is 16 residues long. V shed 0 bases and J 2 bases; nucleotides not matched to a gene: 3. Germline lookup yields CDR1 SGHRS and CDR2 YFSETQ. The CDR3 loop is CASSLEIAGAYNEQFF. In nucleotides, the CDR3 is TGCGCCAGCAGCTTGGAAATAGCGGGAGCCTACAATGAGCAGTTCTTC. The variable domain in full, with the rest retrieved from reference TRBV5-1 and TRBJ2-1, is KAGVTQTPRYLIKTRGQQVTLSCSPISGHRSVSWYQQTPGQGLQFLFEYFSETQRNKGNFPGRFSGRQFSNSRSEMNVSTLELGDSALYLCASSLEIAGAYNEQFFGPGTRLTVL.

V gene TRBV21-1 combines with J gene TRBJ2-7; the DNA was not compared with TRBD2, the D call given in the table. TRBV21-1 is annotated as a pseudogene. CDR3 length equals 14 residues. The CDR3 is CASARTSGSYEQYF. In DNA, the CDR3 is TGTGCCAGCGCCCGGACTAGCGGGAGCTACGAGCAGTACTTC.

This chain links TRBV4-3 with TRBJ1-1; D is unclear. Trimming left V 0 bases short and J 1 base short, with 9 bases between. CDR3 size: 15 residues. Per the germline V gene, CDR1 is LGHNA and CDR2 is YSLEER. In nucleotides, the CDR3 is TGCGCCAGCAGCCAAGATCCCGCAGGGAACACTGAAGCTTTCTTT. This encodes CASSQDPAGNTEAFF.

The chain employs TRBV29-1 and TRBJ2-1, with D unclear. Trimming left V 6 bases short and J 3 bases short, with 21 bases between. The CDR3 has 16 amino acids. Germline CDR1 reads SQVTM; CDR2 reads ANQGSEA. This chain's CDR3 is CSVDTWTIRDYNEQFF. For the CDR3, the DNA is TGCAGCGTGGATACTTGGACCATCCGAGACTACAATGAGCAGTTCTTC.

The rearrangement links TRBV7-8 to TRBJ1-1; D is unresolved. V lost 6 bases and J 1 base, leaving 6 bases between the germline ends. This CDR3 spans 12 amino acids. CDR1 and CDR2 from the germline V gene are SGHVS and FQNEAQ. This chain's CDR3 is CASSPENTEAFF. Here the CDR3 DNA reads TGTGCCAGCAGTCCCGAGAACACTGAAGCTTTCTTT.

This chain uses TRBV27 with TRBJ2-1, with TRBD2 matching 8 bases. Germline lookup yields CDR1 MNHEY and CDR2 SMNVEV (reference sequence). The V gene end was trimmed by 3 bases and the J gene end by 3 bases; junction bases not matched to a gene: 4. This CDR3 contains 15 residues. CDR3 nucleotide sequence: TGTGCCAGCAGTTTTGTGCGGGAGGTCTACAATGAGCAGTTCTTC. Residues: CASSFVREVYNEQFF.

The gene calls are TRBV10-2 and TRBJ2-2; unclear D gene. This CDR3 spans 12 amino acids. V was clipped by 4 bases and J by 8 bases, with 8 bases between them. Germline V CDR1 and CDR2: WSHSY, SAAADI. CDR3 DNA: TGCGCCAGCAGTGGCATGGGTGGGGAGCTGTTTTTT. As protein: CASSGMGGELFF.

The chain carries TRBV6-4 and TRBJ2-5; no definite D call. Trimming took 0 bases from V and 2 from J, leaving 16 bases between them. CDR3 length equals 17 residues. The germline gives CDR1 MRHNA, CDR2 SNTAGT. CDR3 sequence (DNA): TGTGCCAGCAGTGACTCCCTTCTTGAGAGAAGTCAAGAGACCCAGTACTTC. It yields the protein CASSDSLLERSQETQYF.

J is TRBJ2-5 and V is TRBV4-1, with 8 bases matching TRBD2. This CDR3 spans 16 amino acids. CDR1 is MGHRA, CDR2 YSYEKL, per germline. V lost 1 base to trimming and J lost 5 bases; unmatched junction nucleotides: 9. CDR3 region: CASSQAQTGGPETQYF. The CDR3 DNA reads TGCGCCAGCAGCCAAGCCCAAACGGGAGGGCCCGAGACCCAGTACTTC.

The chain carries TRBV15 and TRBJ2-1; D is undetermined. The CDR3 totals 14 residues. V lost 7 bases and J lost 4, with 14 bases in between. The germline CDR1 and CDR2 sequences are LNHNV and YYDKDF (reference sequence). As DNA, the CDR3 is TGTGCCACCAAACTGGCAGAAAAATACAATGAGCAGTTCTTC. It is translated as CATKLAEKYNEQFF.

This clone was recorded once. This sequence joins TRBV7-9 and TRBJ2-1; 10 positions match TRBD2. The germline V gene encodes CDR1 SEHNR and CDR2 FQNEAQ (reference sequence). V gave up 1 base and J gave up 8 bases; unmatched junction bases: 2. The CDR3 consists of 14 residues. The CDR3 reads CASSLVLAGDEQFF. The CDR3 region has the DNA TGTGCCAGCAGCTTAGTGCTAGCGGGAGATGAGCAGTTCTTC.

This sequence joins TRBV14 and TRBJ2-7; 7 bases fit TRBD1. Germline V lookup: CDR1 SGHDN, CDR2 FVKESK. Trimming took 4 bases from V and 0 from J; bases not matched to a gene: 9. The CDR3 sequence is 16 residues long. The CDR3 sequence is CASSPLADRSSYEQYF. CDR3 nucleotide sequence: TGTGCCAGCAGCCCCCTCGCGGACAGGAGCTCCTACGAGCAGTACTTC.

This chain joins TRBV5-1 and TRBJ2-7; TRBD1 matches at 10 bases. The CDR3 runs 14 residues. Germline V gives CDR1 SGHRS, CDR2 YFSETQ. V was pared by 4 bases and J by 2 bases, with 3 bases of the junction left unmatched. The CDR3 here is CASSQGTGAYEQYF. CDR3 in DNA: TGCGCCAGCAGCCAGGGGACAGGGGCCTACGAGCAGTACTTC.

The chain joins TRBV9 to TRBJ2-1; 10 nucleotides match TRBD2. V gave up 4 bases and J gave up 4 bases; unmatched junction bases: 5. The CDR3 contains 15 residues. CDR1 SGDLS and CDR2 YYNGEE come from the germline V gene. This CDR3 is CASSPGLAEYNEQFF. CDR3 nucleotide sequence: TGTGCCAGCAGCCCAGGACTAGCGGAGTACAATGAGCAGTTCTTC.

This sequence joins TRBV11-2 and TRBJ2-7, with TRBD1 matching over 8 bases. This CDR3 is built from 15 residues. Germline V gene sequence: CDR1 SGHAT, CDR2 FQNNGV. The ends lost 5 bases at V and 4 bases at J; junction bases unmatched: 10. This CDR3 reads CASSAKNRDRYEQYF. The CDR3 coding sequence is TGTGCCAGCAGCGCCAAAAACCGGGACAGGTACGAGCAGTACTTC.

This sequence joins TRBV27 and TRBJ2-5; a weak D match, TRBD2 (6 bases). The germline gives CDR1 MNHEY, CDR2 SMNVEV (reference sequence). The CDR3 extends over 13 amino acids. Trimming stripped 5 bases from V and 5 bases from J, with 12 bases between. Here the CDR3 reads CASSPPGSETQYF. CDR3 DNA sequence: TGTGCCAGCAGTCCCCCCGGGAGCGAGACCCAGTACTTC.

This clone was detected only once. The CDR3 nucleotides are TGCGCCAGCAGCCAAGATTACGACTTCACTGAAGCTTTCTTT. Translation gives CASSQDYDFTEAFF. This chain joins TRBV4-3 and TRBJ1-1; D not resolved. V lost 0 bases and J 4 bases, leaving 9 bases between the germline ends. CDR3 length equals 14 residues. The V gene's germline CDR1 is LGHNA and CDR2 YSLEER.

The chain has TRBV4-1 and TRBJ2-7; D call uncertain. Trimming shortened V by 1 base and J by 2 bases, and 18 bases separated the two germline ends. In germline, CDR1 is MGHRA, CDR2 YSYEKL. The CDR3 is 17 amino acids. The CDR3 DNA follows: TGCGCCAGCAGCCAAGTCGATCCGGCCCCTGTCCCCTACGAGCAGTACTTC. Translating gives CASSQVDPAPVPYEQYF.

CDR3 protein: CASSHITGLDETQYF. The CDR3 DNA reads as TGTGCCAGCAGCCACATCACAGGGTTAGACGAGACCCAGTACTTC. V and J are TRBV4-2 and TRBJ2-5; D perhaps matches TRBD1 (6 bases). V lost 3 bases and J 5 bases, leaving 16 bases between the germline ends. This CDR3 contains 15 residues. Germline CDR1 and CDR2: LGHNA and YNFKEQ.